Reported below is one T cell receptor beta chain. Losses at the gene ends were 6 bases for V and 5 bases for J; bases not matched to a gene: 9. Germline values: CDR1 SGHRS, CDR2 YFSETQ. CDR3 length: 14 residues. This sample is drawn from a study of control samples from healthy donors and cancer patients. Clones were sequenced by immunoSEQ multiplex PCR, and TCRdb holds only the in-frame ones, with some missing. Of roughly 130,000 clones in the sample, roughly 90% were seen once. The TCR originated in a man aged 45-65 years in good health. J is TRBJ2-3 and V is TRBV5-1, with TRBD1 matching 7 bases. Sequenced material: blood. The CDR3 reads CASKWGQSEDTQYF. CDR3 DNA: TGCGCCAGCAAGTGGGGACAGTCTGAAGATACGCAGTATTTT. The full variable domain, in which reference TRBV5-1 and TRBJ2-3 provide the parts outside the CDR3, is KAGVTQTPRYLIKTRGQQVTLSCSPISGHRSVSWYQQTPGQGLQFLFEYFSETQRNKGNFPGRFSGRQFSNSRSEMNVSTLELGDSALYLCASKWGQSEDTQYFGPGTRLTVL.